One and the same sample provided the 32 T cell receptor beta chains below, sequenced in a study of blood T cell repertoires in COVID-19. Profiled with immunoSEQ multiplex PCR; TCRdb holds only in-frame clones, not every one. The repertoire has roughly 77,000 clones, 70% to 85% of them found once; the top ten carry less than 30%. The sample comprised peripheral blood. These receptors came from a man in his 60s with active or convalescent COVID-19.

V is TRBV6-2 or TRBV6-3 and J is TRBJ1-5; D uncertain. The CDR3 spans 17 residues. V gave up 3 bases and J gave up 3 bases, with 18 bases separating them. CDR1 and CDR2 (germline): MNHEY, SVGEGT. In nucleotides, the CDR3 is TGTGCCAGCAGTTATTCGGGAACGGTGAGGGCCAATCAGCCCCAGCATTTT. Its translation is CASSYSGTVRANQPQHF.

The chain couples TRBV5-1 to TRBJ1-1; 9 positions agree with TRBD1. After removal of 1 base from V and 1 base from J, the junction contained 8 bases not matched to a gene. CDR1 is SGHRS, CDR2 YFSETQ, per germline. CDR3 length equals 17 residues. The CDR3 spells CASSLQVPGQGNTEAFF. CDR3 DNA sequence: TGCGCCAGCAGCTTGCAAGTACCGGGACAGGGGAACACTGAAGCTTTCTTT.

V is TRBV18 and J is TRBJ2-4; D might be TRBD2 (5 bases). The ends were cut back, 2 bases at V and 6 bases at J, with 5 bases in the middle. The CDR3 sequence is 12 residues long. Germline V CDR1 and CDR2: KGHSH, LQKENI. In DNA form, the CDR3 reads TGTGCCAGCTCACCAGAGGGAAACATTCAGTACTTC. Protein: CASSPEGNIQYF.

The chain links TRBV4-3 to TRBJ2-6, with 10 bases that match TRBD1. The V and J ends lost 3 bases and 3 bases, in that order; junction bases with no gene match: 8. Germline CDR1 LGHNA, CDR2 YSLEER. The CDR3 is 18 amino acids. This CDR3 is CASSQIRQGADGANVLTF. DNA for the CDR3: TGCGCCAGCAGCCAGATTCGACAGGGGGCGGATGGGGCCAACGTCCTGACTTTC.

The V call is TRBV5-1, the J call TRBJ1-1; 8 bases fit TRBD1. This CDR3 has 13 amino acids. V was pared by 4 bases and J by 4 bases, with 3 bases of the junction left unmatched. In germline, CDR1 is SGHRS, CDR2 YFSETQ. This CDR3 reads CASSPGGITEAFF. The CDR3, as DNA: TGCGCCAGCAGCCCAGGGGGCATCACTGAAGCTTTCTTT.

The chain links TRBV10-3 to TRBJ1-5; D may be TRBD1 (6 bases). Germline-derived CDR1 and CDR2 are ENHRY and SYGVKD. V dropped 5 bases and J dropped 11 bases, with 19 bases sitting between them. The CDR3 is 14 amino acids. CDR3: CAISMTGQGGAQHF. CDR3 in DNA: TGTGCCATCAGTATGACAGGCCAAGGGGGAGCCCAGCATTTT.

This sequence joins TRBV19 and TRBJ2-2; tentative D call: TRBD1 (7 bases). The CDR3 consists of 19 residues. Germline V CDR1 and CDR2: LNHDA, SQIVND (reference sequence). The V end was cut by 3 bases, the J end by 4 bases, with 24 bases between. This CDR3 reads CASSIGQAFTGEFTGELFF. CDR3 sequence (DNA): TGTGCCAGTAGTATCGGACAGGCTTTCACGGGGGAATTCACCGGGGAGCTGTTTTTT.

The genes are TRBV7-3 and TRBJ2-1, with D tentatively TRBD2 (7 bases). The CDR3 is made up of 16 amino acids. Germline V gene data show CDR1 as SGHTA and CDR2 as FQGTGA. V was cut by 0 bases and J by 2 bases, with 11 bases left in between. The CDR3 coding sequence is TGTGCCAGCAGCTTAACTGGGGGGGCTACCTACAATGAGCAGTTCTTC. Encoded protein: CASSLTGGATYNEQFF.

This clone was counted a single time. At one end, the junction sequence differs from germline, possibly due to a read error. The chain uses TRBV27 and TRBJ1-1; weak D call: TRBD1 (5 bases). This CDR3 has 14 residues. Looked up from germline, CDR1 is MNHEY and CDR2 is SMNVEV (reference sequence). The CDR3 sequence: CTSSFFRGTTEAFF. CDR3 in DNA: TGTACCAGCAGTTTTTTTCGGGGGACCACTGAAGCTTTCTTT.

This chain links TRBV7-2 with TRBJ2-7, with 11 bases identical to TRBD1. CDR3 length: 17 residues. J was trimmed by 6 bases and V by 4 bases; bases with no gene match: 14. Germline V lookup: CDR1 SGHTA, CDR2 FQGNSA. The CDR3 is CASSSYGMDRGPGEQYF. CDR3 nucleotide sequence: TGTGCCAGCAGCTCATACGGAATGGACAGGGGGCCGGGCGAGCAGTACTTC.

This chain links TRBV6-5 with TRBJ1-4, with TRBD1 matching over 9 bases. The V segment lost 5 bases and the J segment 7 bases; nucleotides outside the gene matches: 5. This CDR3 has 14 amino acids. Germline values: CDR1 MNHEY, CDR2 SVGAGI. The chain's CDR3 is CASSTGTGSEKLFF. The CDR3, as DNA: TGTGCCAGCAGTACCGGGACAGGGAGTGAAAAACTGTTTTTT.

The rearrangement uses TRBV7-9 and TRBJ2-1; 8 bases are shared with TRBD2. Germline V CDR1 and CDR2: SEHNR, FQNEAQ (reference sequence). The CDR3 length is 13 residues. The V gene end was trimmed by 1 base and the J gene end by 10 bases; junction bases not matched to a gene: 3. CDR3 residues: CASSLDGGDEQFF. The CDR3 DNA reads TGTGCCAGCAGCTTAGACGGGGGGGACGAGCAGTTCTTC.

V is TRBV9 and J is TRBJ1-2; a weak D match, TRBD1 (6 bases). The CDR3 runs 15 residues. The germline V gene encodes CDR1 SGDLS and CDR2 YYNGEE. The germline V and J ends were trimmed by 6 bases and 4 bases, with 19 bases remaining between them. The DNA of the CDR3 is TGTGCCAGCAACCCCATTTTCGGACAGCCCTATGGCTACACCTTC. Its protein product is CASNPIFGQPYGYTF.

The chain employs TRBV4-1 and TRBJ2-3, with TRBD2 identical over 9 bases. The J segment lost 2 bases and the V segment lost 4 bases, leaving 10 bases of the junction unmatched. Germline CDR1 and CDR2: MGHRA and YSYEKL. The CDR3 runs to 17 residues. The CDR3 sequence is CASSREASGAYTDTQYF. The CDR3 DNA is TGCGCCAGCAGCCGAGAAGCTAGCGGGGCGTACACAGATACGCAGTATTTT.

This rearrangement joins TRBV27 to TRBJ1-1; D may be TRBD1 (5 bases). The V end was cut by 5 bases, the J end by 4 bases, with 11 bases between. CDR1 MNHEY and CDR2 SMNVEV come from the germline V gene (reference sequence). CDR3 size: 13 residues. CDR3 residues: CASSPGSGTEAFF. The CDR3 DNA follows: TGTGCCAGCAGTCCAGGGTCTGGCACTGAAGCTTTCTTT.

The rearrangement links TRBV7-2 to TRBJ1-5; D perhaps matches TRBD1 (6 bases). Germline CDR1 reads SGHTA; CDR2 reads FQGNSA. The CDR3 is made up of 15 amino acids. Trimming took 2 bases from V and 1 from J, leaving 9 bases between them. CDR3 DNA: TGTGCCAGCAGCTTATTGGGGGCGAGCAATCAGCCCCAGCATTTT. Amino acid sequence: CASSLLGASNQPQHF.

The V gene is TRBV3-1 (or the pseudogene TRBV3-2), the J gene TRBJ2-6, with TRBD2 matching over 14 bases. Germline V gene sequence: CDR1 LGHDT, CDR2 YNNKEL (reference sequence). V gave up 0 bases and J gave up 2 bases; unmatched junction bases: 15. There are 23 residues in the CDR3. CDR3 coding DNA: TGTGCCAGCAGCCAAGATAAGACTAGCGGGGGGGCCGGGAAGGGCCCTGGGGCCAACGTCCTGACTTTC. Translated, it gives CASSQDKTSGGAGKGPGANVLTF.

This chain uses TRBV6-5 with TRBJ2-7, with D hard to call. Germline V lookup: CDR1 MNHEY, CDR2 SVGAGI. The CDR3 length is 11 residues. V lost 4 bases and J 5 bases, leaving 6 bases between the germline ends. The CDR3, as DNA: TGTGCCAGCAGTTCAACGGACGAGCAGTACTTC. As protein: CASSSTDEQYF.

This clone was observed once. The gene calls are TRBV3-1 (or the pseudogene TRBV3-2) and TRBJ2-7; possible D gene TRBD1, 6 bases. The length of the CDR3 is 13 residues. CDR1 and CDR2 from the germline V gene are LGHDT and YNNKEL (reference sequence). V dropped 2 bases and J dropped 5 bases, with 10 bases sitting between them. The CDR3 coding sequence is TGTGCCAGCAGCCAACAGGGGTCGGACGAGCAGTACTTC. Translation: CASSQQGSDEQYF.

This chain joins TRBV19 and TRBJ1-2; weak D call: TRBD1 (5 bases). V dropped 2 bases and J dropped 5 bases, with 12 bases sitting between them. Looked up from germline, CDR1 is LNHDA and CDR2 is SQIVND (reference sequence). The length of the CDR3 is 14 residues. CDR3 in amino acids: CASSIQGSLYGYTF. CDR3 in DNA: TGTGCCAGTAGTATACAGGGATCGTTGTATGGCTACACCTTC.

The chain carries TRBV6-5 and TRBJ1-5, with D unclear. From germline, CDR1 is MNHEY and CDR2 SVGAGI. The CDR3 length is 14 residues. V was pared by 6 bases and J by 0 bases, with 9 bases between. CDR3 nucleotide sequence: TGTGCCAGCAGAAGCGGTTATAGCAATCAGCCCCAGCATTTT. It encodes CASRSGYSNQPQHF.

The chain employs TRBV5-1 and TRBJ1-1; possibly TRBD1 for D (6 bases). Germline CDR1 reads SGHRS; CDR2 reads YFSETQ. The CDR3 length is 14 residues. Trimming took off 0 bases at V and 3 bases at J, with 9 bases between the two ends. The CDR3 is CASSLDRVDTEAFF. Written as DNA, the CDR3 is TGCGCCAGCAGCTTGGACAGGGTTGACACTGAAGCTTTCTTT.

The rearrangement joins TRBV5-1 to TRBJ1-4; D not certain. The CDR3 is made up of 14 amino acids. V dropped 4 bases and J dropped 6 bases, with 13 bases sitting between them. Germline assignment: CDR1 SGHRS and CDR2 YFSETQ. The CDR3 here is CASSLMGNDEKLFF. The CDR3 DNA is TGCGCCAGCAGCCTCATGGGCAACGATGAAAAACTGTTTTTT.

The chain uses TRBV18 and TRBJ1-1, with a tentative D call TRBD1 (6 bases). Germline V gene data show CDR1 as KGHSH and CDR2 as LQKENI. Trimming took 4 bases from V and 0 from J, leaving 12 bases between them. The CDR3 sequence is 15 residues long. DNA of the CDR3: TGTGCCAGCTCACGGAAGGGGGAAATGAACACTGAAGCTTTCTTT. Residues: CASSRKGEMNTEAFF.

The rearrangement uses TRBV4-1 and TRBJ2-3; D not resolved. The CDR3 contains 15 residues. Trimming stripped 1 base from V and 1 base from J, with 9 bases between. Looked up from germline, CDR1 is MGHRA and CDR2 is YSYEKL. For the CDR3, the DNA is TGCGCCAGCAGCCAAGGATTTCCGGGCACAGATACGCAGTATTTT. Its protein is CASSQGFPGTDTQYF.

This CDR3 reads CASSATGLDIQYF. CDR3 nucleotide sequence: TGTGCCAGCAGCGCTACAGGGTTAGACATTCAGTACTTC. The chain combines TRBV9 with TRBJ2-4; D might be TRBD1 (6 bases). Trimming stripped 3 bases from V and 8 bases from J, with 12 bases between. The CDR3 is 13 residues long. Looked up from germline, CDR1 is SGDLS and CDR2 is YYNGEE.

The genes are TRBV30 and TRBJ1-2; 8 nucleotides agree with TRBD1. CDR3 size: 14 residues. Germline trimming cut 2 bases from V and 4 bases from J; bases unmatched to any gene: 6. Germline loops: CDR1 GTSNPN, CDR2 SVGIG (reference sequence). The CDR3 DNA follows: TGTGCCTGGAGTCAGGGACAGGAACCCTATGGCTACACCTTC. It is translated as CAWSQGQEPYGYTF.

This clone appeared once. This chain links TRBV5-1 with TRBJ2-5; weak D call: TRBD1 (6 bases). CDR3 length equals 15 residues. Trimming removed 4 bases from V and 0 bases from J, with 13 bases in between. From germline, CDR1 is SGHRS and CDR2 YFSETQ. The CDR3 sequence: CASSAIGGNQETQYF. DNA for the CDR3: TGCGCCAGCAGCGCGATTGGGGGCAACCAAGAGACCCAGTACTTC.

V usage is TRBV5-4 and J usage is TRBJ2-3; TRBD2 agrees at 7 bases. CDR3 length: 17 amino acids. The junction had 13 bases not matched to a gene; V was cut back by 4 bases and J by 2 bases. The germline CDR1 and CDR2 sequences are SGHNT and YYREEE (reference sequence). The CDR3 sequence: CASSPRSRGSFTDTQYF. CDR3 DNA: TGTGCCAGCAGCCCCCGGAGTCGCGGGAGTTTCACAGATACGCAGTATTTT. The whole variable domain, filled in from reference TRBV5-4 and TRBJ2-3, reads ETGVTQSPTHLIKTRGQQVTLRCSSQSGHNTVSWYQQALGQGPQFIFQYYREEENGRGNFPPRFSGLQFPNYSSELNVNALELDDSALYLCASSPRSRGSFTDTQYFGPGTRLTVL.

V gene TRBV19 combines with J gene TRBJ2-7, with 9 positions matching TRBD1. Trimming took 3 bases from V and 1 from J; bases not matched to a gene: 4. The CDR3 runs to 15 residues. CDR1 and CDR2 (germline): LNHDA, SQIVND (reference sequence). The CDR3 region has the DNA TGTGCCAGTAGTATGGGGACAGGGATTTCCTACGAGCAGTACTTC. Residues: CASSMGTGISYEQYF. Variable domain in full (rest from reference TRBV19 and TRBJ2-7): DGGITQSPKYLFRKEGQNVTLSCEQNLNHDAMYWYRQDPGQGLRLIYYSQIVNDFQKGDIAEGYSVSREKKESFPLTVTSAQKNPTAFYLCASSMGTGISYEQYFGPGTRLTVT.

In DNA, the CDR3 is TGTGCCATCAGTGAGACATGGGGGGCCAACGTCCTGACTTTC. This translates into CAISETWGANVLTF. The V call is TRBV10-3, the J call TRBJ2-6; D is ambiguous. The germline V gene encodes CDR1 ENHRY and CDR2 SYGVKD. The length of the CDR3 is 14 residues. The V end lost 2 bases, the J end lost 4 bases, and 6 bases lay between the germline ends.

This clone was counted a single time. The chain combines TRBV7-3 with TRBJ2-2, with TRBD1 matching over 8 bases. Germline CDR1 is SGHTA and CDR2 is FQGTGA. This CDR3 has 16 amino acids. J gave up 1 base and V 4 bases, and 5 bases lay outside the gene matches. The CDR3 coding sequence is TGTGCCAGCAGCTCGTTAGGGACAGGGAACACCGGGGAGCTGTTTTTT. The encoded protein is CASSSLGTGNTGELFF.